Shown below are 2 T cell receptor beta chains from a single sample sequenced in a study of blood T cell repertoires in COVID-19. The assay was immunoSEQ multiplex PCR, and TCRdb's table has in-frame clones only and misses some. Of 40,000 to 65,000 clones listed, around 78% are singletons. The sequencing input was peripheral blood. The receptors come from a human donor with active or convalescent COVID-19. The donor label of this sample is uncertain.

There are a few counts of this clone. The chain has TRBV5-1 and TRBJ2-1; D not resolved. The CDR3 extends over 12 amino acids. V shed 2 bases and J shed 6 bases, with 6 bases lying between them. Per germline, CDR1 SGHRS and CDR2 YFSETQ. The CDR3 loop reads CASSFGGNEQFF. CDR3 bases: TGCGCCAGCAGCTTCGGCGGCAATGAGCAGTTCTTC. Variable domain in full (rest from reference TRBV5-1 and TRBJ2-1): KAGVTQTPRYLIKTRGQQVTLSCSPISGHRSVSWYQQTPGQGLQFLFEYFSETQRNKGNFPGRFSGRQFSNSRSEMNVSTLELGDSALYLCASSFGGNEQFFGPGTRLTVL.

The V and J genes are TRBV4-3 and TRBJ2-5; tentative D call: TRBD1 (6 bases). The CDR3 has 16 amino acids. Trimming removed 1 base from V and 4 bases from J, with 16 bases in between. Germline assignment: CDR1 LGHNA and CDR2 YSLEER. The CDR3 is CASSQGGRGNGETQYF. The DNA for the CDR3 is TGCGCCAGCAGCCAAGGGGGCAGGGGAAACGGAGAGACCCAGTACTTC.